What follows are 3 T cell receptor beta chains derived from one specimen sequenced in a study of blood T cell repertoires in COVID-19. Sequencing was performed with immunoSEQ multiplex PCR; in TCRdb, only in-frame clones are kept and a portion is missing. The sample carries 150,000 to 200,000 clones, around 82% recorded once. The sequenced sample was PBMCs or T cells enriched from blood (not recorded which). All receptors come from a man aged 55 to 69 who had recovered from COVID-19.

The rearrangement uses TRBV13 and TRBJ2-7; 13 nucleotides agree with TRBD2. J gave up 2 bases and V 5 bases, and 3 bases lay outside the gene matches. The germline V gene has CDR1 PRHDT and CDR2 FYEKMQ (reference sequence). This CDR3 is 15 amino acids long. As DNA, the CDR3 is TGTGCCAGCAGCCCTGGGACTAGCGGGGCCTACGAGCAGTACTTC. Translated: CASSPGTSGAYEQYF.

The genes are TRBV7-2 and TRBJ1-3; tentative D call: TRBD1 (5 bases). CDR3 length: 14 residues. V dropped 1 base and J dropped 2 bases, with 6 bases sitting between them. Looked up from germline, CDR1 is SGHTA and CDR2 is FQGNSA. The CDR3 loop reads CASSLEGTGNTIYF. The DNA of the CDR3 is TGTGCCAGCAGCTTAGAGGGGACTGGAAACACCATATATTTT.

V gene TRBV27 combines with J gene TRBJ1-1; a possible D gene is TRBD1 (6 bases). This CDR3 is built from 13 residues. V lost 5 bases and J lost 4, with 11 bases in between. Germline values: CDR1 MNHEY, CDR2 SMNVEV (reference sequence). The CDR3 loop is CASSPQGPTEAFF. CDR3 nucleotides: TGTGCCAGCAGTCCACAGGGCCCCACTGAAGCTTTCTTT.